These 27 T cell receptor beta chains came from one sample sequenced in a study of blood T cells in healthy people across ages. For the second PCR, which ran for about 6 to 11 cycles, a sample-barcoded 5' primer and a J-beta primer mix were used. TCRdb re-analysed the 5' RACE reads in MiXCR, keeping a single row per CDR3 protein. There are roughly 860,000 distinct CDR3 sequences in the sample; around 62% occur only once, and around a quarter lies in the top ten. The sequencing input was blood. These receptors were obtained from a man under 40 in good health.

The chain couples TRBV18 to TRBJ1-5; 9 positions match TRBD1. Trimming removed 2 bases from V and 5 bases from J; junction bases left unmatched: 4. This CDR3 contains 15 residues. Germline V gene lookup returns CDR1 KGHSH and CDR2 LQKENI. The CDR3 reads CASSPGQGKDQPQHF. The DNA for the CDR3 is TGTGCCAGCTCACCAGGACAGGGGAAAGATCAGCCCCAGCATTTT.

This clonotype showed up just a few times. The CDR3 DNA reads TGCGCCAGCAGCGACCGGGACTCCAGGACTAGCGGTACCTACAATGAGCAGTTCTTC. It is translated as CASSDRDSRTSGTYNEQFF. The chain links TRBV4-1 to TRBJ2-1, with TRBD2 identical over 10 bases. From germline, CDR1 is MGHRA and CDR2 YSYEKL. The CDR3 runs to 19 residues. V was pared by 5 bases and J by 2 bases, with 15 bases of the junction left unmatched.

V gene TRBV20-1 combines with J gene TRBJ2-3; 11 bases are shared with TRBD2. The germline gives CDR1 DFQATT, CDR2 SNEGSKA (reference sequence). V shed 6 bases and J 0 bases; nucleotides not matched to a gene: 2. This CDR3 comprises 14 residues. As DNA, the CDR3 is TGCAGTGCCCTAGCGGGGGGTAGCACAGATACGCAGTATTTT. Protein product: CSALAGGSTDTQYF.

This chain uses TRBV14 with TRBJ2-5, with TRBD2 identical over 7 bases. V lost 0 bases to trimming and J lost 9 bases; unmatched junction nucleotides: 10. Germline values: CDR1 SGHDN, CDR2 FVKESK. The CDR3 totals 15 residues. The DNA for the CDR3 is TGTGCCAGCAGCCAAGATACGACCAGACGGGAGGCCCAGTACTTC. Translation: CASSQDTTRREAQYF.

The chain joins TRBV5-5 to TRBJ2-6; D is possibly TRBD1 (6 bases). The V end lost 3 bases, the J end lost 5 bases, and 18 bases lay between the germline ends. Germline assignment: CDR1 SGHKS and CDR2 YYEKEE (reference sequence). The CDR3 sequence is 17 residues long. The CDR3 is CASSWAGTPNRANVLTF. CDR3 nucleotides: TGTGCCAGCAGCTGGGCCGGGACACCCAATCGGGCCAACGTCCTGACTTTC.

The gene calls are TRBV30 and TRBJ2-1; D unresolved. Per the germline V gene, CDR1 is GTSNPN and CDR2 is SVGIG (reference sequence). This CDR3 has 15 amino acids. V gave up 1 base and J gave up 4 bases, with 14 bases separating them. The CDR3 DNA reads as TGTGCCTGGAGTGGCGAACAGACTGTATACAATGAGCAGTTCTTC. Protein product: CAWSGEQTVYNEQFF.

The chain is built from TRBV5-1 and TRBJ2-3; no firm D call. The V and J ends lost 0 bases and 0 bases respectively, with 11 bases between them. This CDR3 has 16 amino acids. The V gene's germline CDR1 is SGHRS and CDR2 YFSETQ. CDR3 sequence reads: CASSLADGRSTDTQYF. As DNA, the CDR3 is TGCGCCAGCAGCTTGGCGGACGGGCGTAGCACAGATACGCAGTATTTT.

This sequence joins TRBV20-1 and TRBJ2-3; 9 nucleotides agree with TRBD2. This CDR3 spans 17 amino acids. Losses at the gene ends were 4 bases for V and 2 bases for J; bases not matched to a gene: 13. Germline V CDR1 and CDR2: DFQATT, SNEGSKA (reference sequence). CDR3 amino acids: CSAKAGGGLVVTDTQYF. Written as DNA, the CDR3 is TGCAGTGCTAAAGCGGGAGGCGGACTAGTCGTCACAGATACGCAGTATTTT.

This clonotype has a handful of counts. The chain joins TRBV20-1 to TRBJ2-4, with 10 bases identical to TRBD2. The DNA end lines up better with TRBJ2-5; the J call may be wrong. Looked up from germline, CDR1 is DFQATT and CDR2 is SNEGSKA (reference sequence). CDR3 size: 16 residues. The CDR3 coding sequence is TGCAGTGCTAGAGACCAACTAGCGGGAACTACGGAGACCCAGTACTTC. This codes for CSARDQLAGTTETQYF.

V is TRBV13 and J is TRBJ1-1, with no clear D. The CDR3 spans 15 residues. Germline V gene sequence: CDR1 PRHDT, CDR2 FYEKMQ (reference sequence). V was cut by 1 base and J by 0 bases, with 9 bases left in between. The CDR3 is CASSLAGALNTEAFF. The CDR3 coding sequence is TGTGCCAGCAGCTTAGCCGGAGCCCTGAACACTGAAGCTTTCTTT.

This clonotype was seen a few times. The V gene is TRBV3-1, the J gene TRBJ2-1; 7 positions agree with TRBD1. The CDR3 extends over 14 amino acids. Per the germline V gene, CDR1 is LGHDT and CDR2 is YNNKEL (reference sequence). After removal of 1 base from V and 8 bases from J, the junction contained 5 bases not matched to a gene. The CDR3 loop reads CASSQVRGGDEQFF. The CDR3 nucleotides read TGTGCCAGCAGCCAAGTGAGAGGGGGCGATGAGCAGTTCTTC.

This clonotype appeared many times. This chain links TRBV4-3 with TRBJ2-6; D gene ambiguous. The V end was cut by 0 bases, the J end by 0 bases, with 6 bases between. The CDR3 runs 16 residues. Germline CDR1 LGHNA, CDR2 YSLEER. The CDR3 spells CASSQDLSSGANVLTF. CDR3 in DNA: TGCGCCAGCAGCCAAGATCTCAGCTCTGGGGCCAACGTCCTGACTTTC.

The chain couples TRBV5-6 to TRBJ2-1; D is possibly TRBD1 or TRBD2 (5 bases each). V shed 3 bases and J shed 8 bases, with 21 bases lying between them. The CDR3 is 16 amino acids. Germline lookup yields CDR1 SGHDT and CDR2 YYEEEE. This chain's CDR3 is CASSSKGRGYRDEQFF. The CDR3 DNA reads TGTGCCAGCAGCTCAAAGGGGAGAGGATACCGCGATGAGCAGTTCTTC.

The J gene is TRBJ1-1, the V gene TRBV6-2 or TRBV6-3, with 9 positions matching TRBD1. Losses at the gene ends were 2 bases for V and 5 bases for J; bases not matched to a gene: 6. Germline loops: CDR1 MNHEY, CDR2 SVGEGT. The CDR3 is made up of 15 amino acids. This chain's CDR3 is CASSYRQGVGTEAFF. The CDR3 DNA follows: TGTGCCAGCAGTTACCGACAGGGGGTCGGTACTGAAGCTTTCTTT.

This clonotype was detected a few times. The rearrangement joins TRBV7-6 to TRBJ2-7; either TRBD1 or TRBD2 may fit D (5 bases each). Germline assignment: CDR1 SGHVS and CDR2 FNYEAQ. Trimming took off 5 bases at V and 7 bases at J, with 18 bases between the two ends. CDR3 length equals 14 residues. As DNA, the CDR3 is TGTGCCAGCAGCCCAGGGACCGATTTCCAAGAGCAGTACTTC. Its translation: CASSPGTDFQEQYF.

In this sample, this clonotype turned up a few times. CDR3 sequence reads: CASSPRLAETDTQYF. DNA of the CDR3: TGTGCCAGCAGCCCCAGACTAGCAGAGACAGATACGCAGTATTTT. The V gene is TRBV6-6, the J gene TRBJ2-3, with 7 bases matching TRBD2. Germline lookup yields CDR1 MNHNY and CDR2 SVGAGI (reference sequence). The CDR3 is 15 amino acids. V lost 6 bases to trimming and J lost 3 bases; unmatched junction nucleotides: 9.

This chain joins TRBV6-5 and TRBJ2-5, with D maybe TRBD1 (5 bases). Germline CDR1 MNHEY, CDR2 SVGAGI. V lost 2 bases, J lost 0 bases, and 10 bases lay in between. The CDR3 is 15 amino acids. CDR3 in DNA: TGTGCCAGCAGTTACGACCCAGGGAACCAAGAGACCCAGTACTTC. Translation gives CASSYDPGNQETQYF.

V usage is TRBV28 and J usage is TRBJ2-4; D is possibly TRBD1 or TRBD2 (6 bases each). TRBJ2-5 explains the end of the DNA better; the J call may be wrong. CDR3 length equals 17 residues. CDR1 and CDR2 from the germline V gene are MDHEN and SYDVKM. This CDR3 is CASTHYSGAIRTETQYF. As DNA, the CDR3 is TGTGCCAGCACCCATTACTCGGGGGCGATCAGGACAGAGACCCAGTACTTC.

CDR3: CASSFLLPGEQFF. CDR3 bases: TGTGCCAGCAGCTTTTTACTTCCAGGGGAGCAGTTCTTC. The rearrangement links TRBV7-3 to TRBJ2-1; D is perhaps TRBD1 (5 bases). The V end was cut by 3 bases, the J end by 10 bases, with 13 bases between. The V gene's germline CDR1 is SGHTA and CDR2 FQGTGA. The CDR3 runs to 13 residues.

This chain's CDR3 is CASSQDWRAYNEQFF. CDR3 DNA sequence: TGCGCCAGCAGCCAAGACTGGCGGGCCTACAATGAGCAGTTCTTC. V and J are TRBV4-3 and TRBJ2-1; maybe TRBD2 (5 bases). Germline values: CDR1 LGHNA, CDR2 YSLEER. This CDR3 is 15 amino acids long. V was trimmed by 0 bases and J by 2 bases, leaving 8 bases between them.

This sequence joins TRBV7-2 and TRBJ2-1; 8 nucleotides align to TRBD2. Germline assignment: CDR1 SGHTA and CDR2 FQGNSA. The trim removed 6 bases at V and 9 bases at J, leaving 13 bases unmatched. The CDR3 loop spans 15 amino acids. The CDR3 nucleotides are TGTGCCAGCAGGGCCCGGGGGGGGGATGAGGTTGAGCAGTTCTTC. Translated: CASRARGGDEVEQFF. Based on the CDR3 plus reference TRBV7-2 and TRBJ2-1, the full variable domain is GAGVSQSPSNKVTEKGKDVELRCDPISGHTALYWYRQSLGQGLEFLIYFQGNSAPDKSGLPSDRFSAERTGGSVSTLTIQRTQQEDSAVYLCASRARGGDEVEQFFGPGTRLTVL.

This chain links TRBV11-2 with TRBJ2-1; D remains ambiguous. Germline V gene data show CDR1 as SGHAT and CDR2 as FQNNGV. This CDR3 has 13 residues. With 4 bases removed from V and 5 bases from J, the gap between germline ends came to 9 bases. The CDR3 nucleotides read TGTGCCAGCAGCTCCAGACCAAACAATGAGCAGTTCTTC. It yields the protein CASSSRPNNEQFF.

The sample holds one count of this clonotype. The genes are TRBV29-1 and TRBJ2-5; 10 nucleotides match TRBD2. The J call may not be correct, given that the DNA end is closer to TRBJ2-7. In germline, CDR1 is SQVTM, CDR2 ANQGSEA. The CDR3 length is 18 residues. CDR3 DNA: TGCAGCGTTGAAGATTGGGGCATTTCAGCGGGGGGGTCCTACGAGCAGTACTTC. Its translation is CSVEDWGISAGGSYEQYF.

As regards this clonotype: Likely a read error: the CDR3 ends without its conserved phenylalanine or tryptophan. This rearrangement joins TRBV29-1 to TRBJ2-7; unclear D gene. The CDR3 is 15 residues long. V lost 0 bases and J lost 3, with 15 bases in between. Germline CDR1 is SQVTM and CDR2 is ANQGSEA. Here the CDR3 reads CSVEDPQDTGYEQYL. The DNA for the CDR3 is TGCAGCGTTGAAGATCCGCAAGACACCGGCTACGAGCAGTACTTG.

V usage is TRBV6-5 and J usage is TRBJ2-6; 7 bases match TRBD1. Unmatched junction bases numbered 12, after V lost 1 base and J lost 3 bases. In germline, CDR1 is MNHEY, CDR2 SVGAGI. The CDR3 is made up of 19 amino acids. Here the CDR3 DNA reads TGTGCCAGCAGTTACTACCGGGACAGCGGTTTCTTTGGGGCCAACGTCCTGACTTTC. It yields the protein CASSYYRDSGFFGANVLTF.

The chain carries TRBV3-1 and TRBJ2-5; 7 nucleotides agree with TRBD1. Trimming at V came to 1 base and at J to 2 bases, leaving 1 base not matched to a gene. This CDR3 is 14 amino acids long. Germline CDR1 reads LGHDT; CDR2 reads YNNKEL (reference sequence). The CDR3 DNA reads as TGTGCCAGCAGCCAAGTACAGGGGCAAGAGACCCAGTACTTC. As protein: CASSQVQGQETQYF.

The V gene is TRBV7-3, the J gene TRBJ2-5; TRBD1 matches at 9 bases. V lost 3 bases, J lost 5 bases, and 4 bases stayed unmatched. Germline V gene data show CDR1 as SGHTA and CDR2 as FQGTGA. This CDR3 comprises 14 residues. The CDR3 is CASSFTGGLETQYF. The CDR3 DNA reads TGTGCCAGCAGCTTCACAGGGGGCCTGGAGACCCAGTACTTC.